This T cell receptor beta chain stems from a study of T cells in Graves' hyperthyroidism and ophthalmopathy. Study-wide context: Pretreatment peripheral blood was obtained at initial diagnosis. Findings of the study overall: Blood also carried most thyroid clonotypes expanded above 0.001.

Amplification of TCR beta CDR3 regions used RNA as the template. First-round RT-PCR targeting the TCR CDR3 was performed with the HTBI primer set. TCRdb called the multiplex PCR reads again in MiXCR, with one record for every CDR3 protein. The data contain approximately 200,000 distinct CDR3 sequences, around 18% of them singletons. Each diagnosis was grounded in clinical symptoms, serum thyroxine and TRAb, thyroid ultrasound, and orbital computed tomography. Turning to this clonotype: Antigen specificity is unknown.

The V gene's germline CDR1 is SQVTM and CDR2 ANQGSEA. This CDR3 has 13 residues. V was pared by 4 bases and J by 1 base, with 9 bases between. The chain is built from TRBV29-1 and TRBJ2-3, with TRBD2 as a possible D gene (5 bases). The sample consisted of blood. The receptor was derived from a man aged 35 to 55 with Graves' hyperthyroidism. The CDR3 region is CSVGISGTDTQYF. CDR3 bases: TGCAGCGTTGGAATTAGCGGCACAGATACGCAGTATTTT.